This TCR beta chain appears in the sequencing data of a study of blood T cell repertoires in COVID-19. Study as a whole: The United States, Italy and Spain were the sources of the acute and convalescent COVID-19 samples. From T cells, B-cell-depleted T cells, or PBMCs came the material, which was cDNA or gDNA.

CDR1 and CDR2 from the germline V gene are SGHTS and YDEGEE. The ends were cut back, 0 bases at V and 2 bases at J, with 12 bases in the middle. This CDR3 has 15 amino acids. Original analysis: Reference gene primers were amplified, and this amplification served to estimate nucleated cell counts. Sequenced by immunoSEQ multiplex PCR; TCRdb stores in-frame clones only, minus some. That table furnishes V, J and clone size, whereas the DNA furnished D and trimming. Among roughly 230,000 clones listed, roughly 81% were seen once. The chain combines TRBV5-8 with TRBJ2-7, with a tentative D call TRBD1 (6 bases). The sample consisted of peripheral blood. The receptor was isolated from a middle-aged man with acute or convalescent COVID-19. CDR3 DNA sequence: TGTGCCAGCAGCTTGGGACAGGTTCTTCCCTACGAGCAGTACTTC. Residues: CASSLGQVLPYEQYF.